One sample yielded the 12 T cell receptor beta chains listed below, sequenced in a study of blood T cell repertoires in COVID-19. Produced via immunoSEQ multiplex PCR; TCRdb's table is partial and in-frame only. The table has over 400,000 clones, 80% to 90% seen once; the top ten hold 8% to 9.5%. Sequencing input: PBMCs or T cells enriched from blood (not recorded which). These receptors all come from a woman aged 60-70 years who had recovered from COVID-19.

The table lists this clone with a count of one. The chain uses TRBV20-1 and TRBJ2-7; a possible D gene is TRBD1 (5 bases). The CDR3 spans 12 residues. Germline V gene lookup returns CDR1 DFQATT and CDR2 SNEGSKA (reference sequence). Trimming left V 3 bases short and J 1 base short, with 7 bases between. CDR3 residues: CSASQGSYEQYV. CDR3 nucleotide sequence: TGCAGTGCTAGTCAGGGTTCCTACGAGCAGTACGTC.

The genes are TRBV7-2 and TRBJ2-3; D call uncertain. The CDR3 length is 11 residues. The V and J ends lost 4 bases and 4 bases respectively, with 3 bases between them. From germline, CDR1 is SGHTA and CDR2 FQGNSA. CDR3 residues: CASSSSDTQYF. The CDR3 nucleotides are TGTGCCAGCAGCTCGTCAGATACGCAGTATTTT.

This clone appeared a single time. The chain's CDR3 is CAISDRGPTVRQPQHF. In DNA, the CDR3 is TGTGCCATCAGTGACAGGGGACCGACGGTTCGGCAGCCCCAGCATTTT. This chain uses TRBV10-3 with TRBJ1-5; a weak D match, TRBD1 (6 bases). CDR1 and CDR2 (germline): ENHRY, SYGVKD. V gave up 3 bases and J gave up 7 bases, with 19 bases separating them. The CDR3 spans 16 residues.

The rearrangement joins TRBV12-3 or TRBV12-4 to TRBJ1-5; 7 nucleotides align to TRBD1. J lost 8 bases, V lost 6 bases, and 4 bases had no gene match. The CDR3 extends over 12 amino acids. The CDR3 DNA follows: TGTGCCAGCAGCCAGGGGGTCAAGCCCCAGCATTTT. Protein product: CASSQGVKPQHF.

The chain combines TRBV5-5 with TRBJ2-7, with D uncertain. The V end lost 4 bases, the J end lost 0 bases, and 17 bases lay between the germline ends. This CDR3 spans 16 amino acids. Per germline, CDR1 SGHKS and CDR2 YYEKEE (reference sequence). The CDR3 here is CASSHEWYLSSYEQYV. CDR3 bases: TGTGCCAGCAGCCACGAGTGGTACCTTAGCTCCTACGAGCAGTACGTC.

In DNA form, the CDR3 reads TGTGCCAGCCGACAGGACCATAATCAGCCCCAGCATTTT. It specifies CASRQDHNQPQHF. This sequence joins TRBV10-3 and TRBJ1-5; TRBD1 might be the D (6 bases). The CDR3 is 13 residues long. CDR1 is ENHRY and CDR2 is SYGVKD in the germline V gene. The V end was cut by 10 bases, the J end by 4 bases, with 14 bases between.

The V gene is TRBV5-6, the J gene TRBJ1-2; D possibly corresponds to TRBD1 (6 bases). Trimming removed 0 bases at V and 4 bases at J, with 13 bases between. The CDR3 totals 15 residues. Germline lookup yields CDR1 SGHDT and CDR2 YYEEEE. In DNA, the CDR3 is TGTGCCAGCAGCTTGGTGGGGGCAGGCCCCTATGGCTACACCTTC. This encodes CASSLVGAGPYGYTF.

This clone was picked up one time. The chain uses TRBV7-9 and TRBJ1-1; perhaps TRBD1 as D (6 bases). This CDR3 spans 15 amino acids. Germline CDR1 and CDR2: SEHNR and FQNEAQ (reference sequence). The V end lost 7 bases, the J end lost 4 bases, and 19 bases lay between the germline ends. The CDR3 reads CASTLLGGATTEAFF. The CDR3, as DNA: TGTGCCAGCACCCTCTTGGGGGGGGCTACCACTGAAGCTTTCTTT. Supplemented by reference TRBV7-9 and TRBJ1-1, the full variable domain reads DTGVSQNPRHKITKRGQNVTFRCDPISEHNRLYWYRQTLGQGPEFLTYFQNEAQLEKSRLLSDRFSAERPKGSFSTLEIQRTEQGDSAMYLCASTLLGGATTEAFFGQGTRLTVV.

This clone was seen once. The V and J genes are TRBV12-3 or TRBV12-4 and TRBJ1-2, with D perhaps matching TRBD1 (6 bases). The V gene lost 4 bases and the J gene lost 5 bases, with 11 bases spanning the gap. The length of the CDR3 is 13 residues. The CDR3 sequence is CASSSQGMYGYTF. CDR3 DNA sequence: TGTGCCAGCAGTTCTCAGGGGATGTATGGCTACACCTTC.

V gene TRBV20-1 combines with J gene TRBJ1-2, with 7 positions matching TRBD1. Germline V gene data show CDR1 as DFQATT and CDR2 as SNEGSKA (reference sequence). CDR3 length equals 10 residues. CDR3 DNA sequence: TGCCGAACGACAGGGAGAGGGGACACCTTC. It specifies CRTTGRGDTF.

The chain uses TRBV10-3 and TRBJ1-1, with D perhaps TRBD1 (5 bases). CDR1 and CDR2 from the germline V gene are ENHRY and SYGVKD. The V end was cut by 5 bases, the J end by 3 bases, with 10 bases between. The CDR3 is made up of 13 amino acids. The CDR3 here is CAISWGRDTEAFF. CDR3 bases: TGTGCCATCAGTTGGGGCCGGGACACTGAAGCTTTCTTT.

Comments on this clone: Other DNA sequences from this sample encode an identical CDR3 as well. CDR3 DNA sequence: TGCGCCAGCAGCTTGGAACAGGGGGGTAATTCACCCCTCCACTTT. As protein: CASSLEQGGNSPLHF. V gene TRBV5-1 combines with J gene TRBJ1-6; 8 nucleotides agree with TRBD1. Germline-derived CDR1 and CDR2 are SGHRS and YFSETQ. Trimming at V came to 0 bases and at J to 6 bases, leaving 2 bases not matched to a gene. The CDR3 has 15 residues.